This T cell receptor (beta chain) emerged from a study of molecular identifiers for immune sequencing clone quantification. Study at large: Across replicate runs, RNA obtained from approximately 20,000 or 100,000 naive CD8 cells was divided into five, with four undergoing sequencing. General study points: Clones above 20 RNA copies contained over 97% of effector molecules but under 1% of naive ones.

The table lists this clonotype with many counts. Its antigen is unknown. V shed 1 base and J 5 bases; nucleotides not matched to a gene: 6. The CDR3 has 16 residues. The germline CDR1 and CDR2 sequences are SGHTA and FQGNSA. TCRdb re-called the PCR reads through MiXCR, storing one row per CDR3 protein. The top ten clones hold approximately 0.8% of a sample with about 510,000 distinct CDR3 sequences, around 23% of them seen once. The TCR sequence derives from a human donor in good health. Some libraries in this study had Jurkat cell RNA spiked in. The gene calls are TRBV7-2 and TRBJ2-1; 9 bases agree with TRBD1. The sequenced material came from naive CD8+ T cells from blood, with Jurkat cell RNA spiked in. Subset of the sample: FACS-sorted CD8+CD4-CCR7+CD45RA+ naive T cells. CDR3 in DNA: TGTGCCAGCAGCTTAGTTCGGACAGGGGCCGACAATGAGCAGTTCTTC. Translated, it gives CASSLVRTGADNEQFF.